The clone carrying this T cell receptor (beta chain) occurred many times. TCRdb reprocessed the 5' RACE reads with MiXCR, giving one entry per CDR3 protein. This table holds some 37,000 distinct CDR3 sequences, approximately 7.2% found once. This record comes from a study of spatial heterogeneity in lung cancer. On the study more broadly: In raw reads, more than nine appearances on average were recorded for each unique TCR and UMI combination.

Regarding time point: sample taken at primary tumor resection. V gave up 5 bases and J gave up 0 bases; unmatched junction bases: 1. This CDR3 contains 13 residues. Germline-derived CDR1 and CDR2 are MNHEY and SVGAGI. The sample consisted of PBMCs, taken at surgery. The rearrangement uses TRBV6-5 and TRBJ2-7; TRBD1 aligns across 7 bases. The source of this sequence is a female donor with early-stage non-small cell lung cancer. The CDR3: CASSRQGSYEQYF. The CDR3 nucleotides are TGTGCCAGCAGTCGACAGGGCTCCTACGAGCAGTACTTC.